These 17 T cell receptor beta chains came from one sample sequenced in a study of beta chain features in type 1 diabetes. Reverse transcribing all isolated RNA meant expressed TCRB transcripts were sequenced. Profiling relied on immunoSEQ multiplex PCR, and the TCRdb table lists in-frame clones only, not all of them. The sample shows a few hundred thousand clones, approximately 15% of them seen only once. For these TCRs, the target antigens are not known. Whole-study results and caveats: Shorter TCRB CDR3s, moderately but significantly so, were found in Type 1 diabetes patients in all four CD4+ subsets.

Specimen: naive CD4+ T cells from blood. Source of these receptors: a woman aged 18-35 years with type 1 diabetes.

The V call is TRBV11-2, the J call TRBJ2-1; TRBD2 matches 10 bases. This CDR3 comprises 14 residues. The germline CDR1 and CDR2 sequences are SGHAT and FQNNGV. Trimming removed 10 bases from V and 0 bases from J; junction bases left unmatched: 3. CDR3 protein: CATSSGGSYNEQFF. Here the CDR3 DNA reads TGTGCCACCTCTAGCGGGGGCTCCTACAATGAGCAGTTCTTC.

This rearrangement joins TRBV19 to TRBJ1-5; D perhaps matches TRBD1 (5 bases). CDR1 is LNHDA and CDR2 is SQIVND in the germline V gene (reference sequence). The length of the CDR3 is 12 residues. The V end lost 10 bases, the J end lost 2 bases, and 9 bases lay between the germline ends. In nucleotides, the CDR3 is TGTGCCACCCAACAGGGCAATCAGCCCCAGCATTTT. Translating it yields CATQQGNQPQHF.

This clone has more than one count but fewer than ten. The V and J genes are TRBV9 and TRBJ2-6; D is perhaps TRBD2 (6 bases). The V and J ends lost 6 bases and 4 bases respectively, with 14 bases between them. The CDR3 covers 15 residues. CDR1 SGDLS and CDR2 YYNGEE come from the germline V gene. CDR3 in DNA: TGTGCCAGCAATCTTCGGGGGAGAGGGGCCAACGTCCTGACTTTC. Encoded protein: CASNLRGRGANVLTF.

The rearrangement uses TRBV9 and TRBJ2-1, with D hard to call. There are 13 residues in the CDR3. Germline assignment: CDR1 SGDLS and CDR2 YYNGEE. V dropped 0 bases and J dropped 10 bases, with 11 bases sitting between them. For the CDR3, the DNA is TGTGCCAGCAGCGTAGCTGTGGCATTGGAGCAGTTCTTC. Its protein product is CASSVAVALEQFF.

This clone was observed a handful of times. The rearrangement joins TRBV7-9 to TRBJ2-1; 12 positions match TRBD2. The V gene's germline CDR1 is SEHNR and CDR2 FQNEAQ (reference sequence). The ends lost 7 bases at V and 1 base at J; junction bases unmatched: 11. There are 18 residues in the CDR3. The DNA for the CDR3 is TGTGCCAGCACCCCTGGGGCTAGCGGGAGGGGTTCCTACAATGAGCAGTTCTTC. It translates to CASTPGASGRGSYNEQFF.

The CDR3 DNA reads as TGTGCCAGCTCACCAGGGGAGTGGGGTGAAGCTTTCTTT. This sequence encodes CASSPGEWGEAFF. V and J are TRBV18 and TRBJ1-1; D call uncertain. CDR3 length: 13 residues. CDR1 and CDR2 from the germline V gene are KGHSH and LQKENI. V dropped 2 bases and J dropped 7 bases, with 11 bases sitting between them.

This clone was observed a handful of times. The chain joins TRBV7-9 to TRBJ2-3; 7 positions match TRBD1. The trim removed 3 bases at V and 1 base at J, leaving 4 bases unmatched. This CDR3 is built from 15 residues. The germline V gene has CDR1 SEHNR and CDR2 FQNEAQ (reference sequence). Here the CDR3 DNA reads TGTGCCAGCAGCTTGGGCCAGGGGGGCACAGATACGCAGTATTTT. Its translation is CASSLGQGGTDTQYF.

This clone was picked up a small number of times. The CDR3, as DNA: TGTGCCAGCAGCAGGAGCGGAGGGAACACCGGGGAGCTGTTTTTT. Translating it yields CASSRSGGNTGELFF. The rearrangement uses TRBV7-2 and TRBJ2-2; maybe TRBD2 (5 bases). This CDR3 spans 15 amino acids. CDR1 and CDR2 (germline): SGHTA, FQGNSA. Trimming shortened V by 5 bases and J by 1 base, and 11 bases separated the two germline ends.

This clone was observed a few times. This CDR3 is also generated by other DNA sequences in the sample. The chain employs TRBV5-4 and TRBJ2-7; 8 nucleotides align to TRBD1. Trimming cost V 4 bases and J 2 bases; bases outside gene matches: 5. Germline V CDR1 and CDR2: SGHNT, YYREEE (reference sequence). CDR3 length: 14 residues. This chain's CDR3 is CASSLRQGTYEQYF. The CDR3 nucleotides are TGTGCCAGCAGCCTTCGACAGGGGACCTACGAGCAGTACTTC.

The sample holds a few counts of this clone. The V and J genes are TRBV7-2 and TRBJ2-7, with D possibly matching TRBD1 (5 bases). Germline assignment: CDR1 SGHTA and CDR2 FQGNSA. The CDR3 totals 15 residues. Trimming cost V 1 base and J 3 bases, with 13 bases left between them. As DNA, the CDR3 is TGTGCCAGCAGCTTAGAGTGGGGCAGAAACTACGAGCAGTACGTC. Translated: CASSLEWGRNYEQYV.

V and J are TRBV28 and TRBJ2-1, with TRBD1 identical over 7 bases. Germline lookup yields CDR1 MDHEN and CDR2 SYDVKM. The CDR3 is 14 residues long. The trim removed 5 bases at V and 2 bases at J, leaving 3 bases unmatched. The CDR3 loop reads CASSPTGPYNEQFF. The CDR3 DNA sequence: TGTGCCAGCAGTCCGACAGGGCCCTACAATGAGCAGTTCTTC.

This clone was detected a few times. The chain carries TRBV11-2 and TRBJ2-1; D ambiguous. Trimming removed 5 bases at V and 6 bases at J, with 5 bases between. This CDR3 spans 11 amino acids. From germline, CDR1 is SGHAT and CDR2 FQNNGV. The CDR3 here is CASSLFNEQFF. As DNA, the CDR3 is TGTGCCAGCAGCCTATTCAATGAGCAGTTCTTC.

The chain uses TRBV5-1 and TRBJ2-5, with 8 bases lining up with TRBD2. The CDR3 is 15 amino acids. V gave up 0 bases and J gave up 3 bases; unmatched junction bases: 4. The germline gives CDR1 SGHRS, CDR2 YFSETQ. This chain's CDR3 is CASSLEGLVKETQYF. The CDR3 DNA sequence: TGCGCCAGCAGCTTGGAGGGACTAGTCAAAGAGACCCAGTACTTC.

The V call is TRBV5-4, the J call TRBJ2-7; maybe TRBD2 (5 bases). CDR3 size: 14 residues. CDR1 is SGHNT, CDR2 YYREEE, per germline (reference sequence). Trimming took 4 bases from V and 4 from J, leaving 15 bases between them. CDR3 coding DNA: TGTGCCAGCAGCCAAGATAGGAGGAGTTACGAGCAGTACTTC. Encoded protein: CASSQDRRSYEQYF.

This clone was counted a few times. The V and J genes are TRBV5-4 and TRBJ2-5; TRBD1 matches at 8 bases. There are 14 residues in the CDR3. CDR1 is SGHNT and CDR2 is YYREEE in the germline V gene (reference sequence). With V trimmed by 4 bases and J by 2 bases, 4 bases remained unmatched. The CDR3 loop is CASSGRTGQETQYF. In DNA form, the CDR3 reads TGTGCCAGCAGCGGACGGACAGGGCAAGAGACCCAGTACTTC.

This clone has only a few counts. CDR3 amino acids: CASSLDTAYEQYF. CDR3 coding DNA: TGTGCCAGCAGCTTAGATACAGCCTACGAGCAGTACTTC. The chain employs TRBV7-9 and TRBJ2-7; D ambiguous. The germline CDR1 and CDR2 sequences are SEHNR and FQNEAQ (reference sequence). Trimming removed 1 base from V and 2 bases from J, with 6 bases in between. There are 13 residues in the CDR3. Based on the CDR3 plus reference TRBV7-9 and TRBJ2-7, the full variable domain is DTGVSQNPRHKITKRGQNVTFRCDPISEHNRLYWYRQTLGQGPEFLTYFQNEAQLEKSRLLSDRFSAERPKGSFSTLEIQRTEQGDSAMYLCASSLDTAYEQYFGPGTRLTVT.

V and J are TRBV30 and TRBJ1-1; 9 nucleotides align to TRBD1. Germline CDR1 and CDR2: GTSNPN and SVGIG (reference sequence). V trimming: 6 bases; J trimming: 5 bases; junction bases outside the gene matches: 1. The CDR3 spans 11 residues. CDR3 nucleotides: TGTGCCTGCGGACAGGGGACTGAAGCTTTCTTT. Its protein product is CACGQGTEAFF.